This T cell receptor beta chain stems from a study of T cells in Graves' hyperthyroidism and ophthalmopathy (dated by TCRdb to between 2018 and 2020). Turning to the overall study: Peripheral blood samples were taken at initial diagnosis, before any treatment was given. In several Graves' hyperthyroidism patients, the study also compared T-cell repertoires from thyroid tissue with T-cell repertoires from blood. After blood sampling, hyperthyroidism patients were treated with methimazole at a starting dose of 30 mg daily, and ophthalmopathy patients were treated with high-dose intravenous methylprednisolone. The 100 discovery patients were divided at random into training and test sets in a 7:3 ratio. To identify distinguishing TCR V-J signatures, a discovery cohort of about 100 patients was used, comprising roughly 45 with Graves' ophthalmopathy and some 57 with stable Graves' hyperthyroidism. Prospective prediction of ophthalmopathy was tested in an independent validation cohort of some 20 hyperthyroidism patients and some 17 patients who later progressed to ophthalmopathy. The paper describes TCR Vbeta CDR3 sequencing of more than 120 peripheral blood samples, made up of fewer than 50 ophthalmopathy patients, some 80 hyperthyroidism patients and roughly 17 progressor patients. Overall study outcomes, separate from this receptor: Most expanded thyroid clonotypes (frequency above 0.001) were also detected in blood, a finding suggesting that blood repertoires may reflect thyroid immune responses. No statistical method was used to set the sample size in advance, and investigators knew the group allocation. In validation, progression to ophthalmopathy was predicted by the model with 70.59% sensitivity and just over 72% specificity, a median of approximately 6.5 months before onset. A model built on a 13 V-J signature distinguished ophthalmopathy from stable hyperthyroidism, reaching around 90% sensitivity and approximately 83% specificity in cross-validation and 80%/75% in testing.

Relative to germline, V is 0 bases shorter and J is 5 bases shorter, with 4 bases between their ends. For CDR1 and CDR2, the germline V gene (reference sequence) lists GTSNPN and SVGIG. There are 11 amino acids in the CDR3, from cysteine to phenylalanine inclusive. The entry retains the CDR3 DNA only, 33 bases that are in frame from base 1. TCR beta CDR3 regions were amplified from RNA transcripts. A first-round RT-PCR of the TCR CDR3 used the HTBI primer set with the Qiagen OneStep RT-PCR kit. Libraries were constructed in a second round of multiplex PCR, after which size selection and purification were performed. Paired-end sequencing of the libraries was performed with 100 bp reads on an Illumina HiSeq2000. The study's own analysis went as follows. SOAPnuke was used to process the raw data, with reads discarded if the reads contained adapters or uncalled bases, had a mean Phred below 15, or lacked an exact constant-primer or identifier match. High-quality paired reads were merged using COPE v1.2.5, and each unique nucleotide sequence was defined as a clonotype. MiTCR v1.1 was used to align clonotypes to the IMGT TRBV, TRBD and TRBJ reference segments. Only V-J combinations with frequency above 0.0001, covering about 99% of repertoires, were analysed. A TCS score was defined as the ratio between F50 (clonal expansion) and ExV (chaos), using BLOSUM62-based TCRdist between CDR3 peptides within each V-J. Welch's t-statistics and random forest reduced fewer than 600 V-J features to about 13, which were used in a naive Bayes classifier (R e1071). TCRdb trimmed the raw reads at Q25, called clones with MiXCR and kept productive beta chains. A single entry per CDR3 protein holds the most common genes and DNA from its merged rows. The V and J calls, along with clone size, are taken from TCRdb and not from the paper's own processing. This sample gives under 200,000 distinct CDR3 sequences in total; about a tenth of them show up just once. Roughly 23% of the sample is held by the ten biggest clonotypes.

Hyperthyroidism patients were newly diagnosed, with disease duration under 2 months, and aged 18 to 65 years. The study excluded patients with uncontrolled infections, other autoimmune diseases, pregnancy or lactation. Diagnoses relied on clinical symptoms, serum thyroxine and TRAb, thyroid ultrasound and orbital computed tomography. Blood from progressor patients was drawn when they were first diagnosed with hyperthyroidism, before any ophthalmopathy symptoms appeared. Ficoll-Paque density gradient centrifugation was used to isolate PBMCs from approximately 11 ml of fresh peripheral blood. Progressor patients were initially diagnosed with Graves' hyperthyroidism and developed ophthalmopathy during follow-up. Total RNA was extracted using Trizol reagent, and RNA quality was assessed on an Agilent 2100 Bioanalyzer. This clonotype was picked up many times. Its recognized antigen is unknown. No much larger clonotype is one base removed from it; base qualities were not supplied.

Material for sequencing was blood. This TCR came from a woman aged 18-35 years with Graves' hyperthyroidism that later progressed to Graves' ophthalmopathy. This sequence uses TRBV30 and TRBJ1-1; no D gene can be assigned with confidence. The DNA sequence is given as TGTGCCTGGAGTGTAAAAACTGAAGCTTTCTTT. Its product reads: CAWSVKTEAFF.